This TCR beta chain was found in a study of T cells in Graves' hyperthyroidism and ophthalmopathy. For the diagnoses, clinical symptoms, serum thyroxine and TRAb, thyroid ultrasound and orbital computed tomography were used. CDR1 and CDR2 from the germline V gene are SSHAT and FNYEAQ (reference sequence). The CDR3 has 13 amino acids. Regions amplified from RNA transcripts were the TCR beta CDR3 regions. The HTBI set primed first-round TCR CDR3 RT-PCR. A single record per CDR3 protein comes from TCRdb applying MiXCR to the multiplex PCR reads. The sample holds approximately 700,000 distinct CDR3 sequences, 45% seen once. Study observations and caveats: Most clonotypes expanded in the thyroid (above 0.001) were also present in blood. Ophthalmopathy got predicted by the model a median about 6.7 months before its onset.

As concerns this clonotype: Its antigen remains unidentified. One junction end does not reproduce the germline sequence, and a read error may be involved.

The rearrangement links TRBV7-7 to TRBJ2-5; no clear D gene. The receptor comes from an adult man with Graves' disease, either hyperthyroidism or ophthalmopathy (not recorded which). The sequencing sample was made of peripheral blood or thyroid tissue (not recorded which). DNA of the CDR3: TGTGCTAGCAGCTTCCGGATCCAAGAGACCCAGTACTTC. Its translation is CASSFRIQETQYF.